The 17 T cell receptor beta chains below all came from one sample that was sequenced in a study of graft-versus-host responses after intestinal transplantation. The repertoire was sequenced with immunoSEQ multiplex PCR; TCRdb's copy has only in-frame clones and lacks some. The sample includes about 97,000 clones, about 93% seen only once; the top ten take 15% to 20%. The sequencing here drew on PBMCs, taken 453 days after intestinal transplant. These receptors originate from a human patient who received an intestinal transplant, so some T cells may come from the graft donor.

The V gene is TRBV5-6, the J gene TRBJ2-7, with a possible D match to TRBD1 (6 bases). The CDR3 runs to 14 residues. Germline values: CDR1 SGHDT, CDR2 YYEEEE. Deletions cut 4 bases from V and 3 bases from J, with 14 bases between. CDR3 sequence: CASSLQGSGYEQYF. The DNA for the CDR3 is TGTGCCAGCAGCCTACAGGGTTCGGGCTACGAGCAGTACTTC.

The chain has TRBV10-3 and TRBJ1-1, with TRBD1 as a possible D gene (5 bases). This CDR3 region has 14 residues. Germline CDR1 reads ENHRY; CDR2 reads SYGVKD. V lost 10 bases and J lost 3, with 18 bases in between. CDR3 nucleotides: TGTGCCACCGCCGGGTATAAGGGACACACTGAAGCTTTCTTT. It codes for CATAGYKGHTEAFF.

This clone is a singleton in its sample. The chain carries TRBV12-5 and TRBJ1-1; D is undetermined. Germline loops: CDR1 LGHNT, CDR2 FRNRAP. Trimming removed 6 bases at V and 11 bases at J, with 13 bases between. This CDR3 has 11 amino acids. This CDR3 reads CASGVAGRAFF. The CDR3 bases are TGTGCTAGTGGCGTGGCGGGGAGGGCTTTCTTT. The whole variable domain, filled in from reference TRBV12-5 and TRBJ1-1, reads DARVTQTPRHKVTEMGQEVTMRCQPILGHNTVFWYRQTMMQGLELLAYFRNRAPLDDSGMPKDRFSAEMPDATLATLKIQPSEPRDSAVYFCASGVAGRAFFGQGTRLTVV.

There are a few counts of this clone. CDR3 DNA sequence: TGTGCCAGCAGTTACGAGAACACTGAAGCTTTCTTT. It translates to CASSYENTEAFF. This sequence joins TRBV6-6 and TRBJ1-1; the D is unclear. This CDR3 contains 12 residues. From germline, CDR1 is MNHNY and CDR2 SVGAGI (reference sequence). V lost 2 bases to trimming and J lost 1 base, with 2 bases between them.

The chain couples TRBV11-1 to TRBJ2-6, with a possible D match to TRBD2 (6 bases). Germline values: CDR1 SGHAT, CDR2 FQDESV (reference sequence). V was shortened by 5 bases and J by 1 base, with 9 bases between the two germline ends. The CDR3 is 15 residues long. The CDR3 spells CASSRGRSGANVLTF. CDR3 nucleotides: TGTGCCAGCAGCAGAGGGAGGTCTGGGGCCAACGTCCTGACTTTC.

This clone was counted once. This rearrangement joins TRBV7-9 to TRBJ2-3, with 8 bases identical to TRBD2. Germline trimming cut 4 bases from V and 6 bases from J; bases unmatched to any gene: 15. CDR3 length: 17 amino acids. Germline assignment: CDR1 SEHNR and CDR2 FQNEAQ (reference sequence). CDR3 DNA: TGTGCCAGCAGCTCCAACTCGCCGGGGGGGAGGCGGGATACGCAGTATTTT. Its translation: CASSSNSPGGRRDTQYF.

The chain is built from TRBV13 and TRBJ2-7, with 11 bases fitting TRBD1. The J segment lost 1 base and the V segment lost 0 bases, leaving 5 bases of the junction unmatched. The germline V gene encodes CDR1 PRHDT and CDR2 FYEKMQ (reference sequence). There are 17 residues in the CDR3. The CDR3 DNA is TGTGCCAGCAGCTTAGGCCGGGGGACAGGGGGGTCCTACGAGCAGTACTTC. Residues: CASSLGRGTGGSYEQYF.

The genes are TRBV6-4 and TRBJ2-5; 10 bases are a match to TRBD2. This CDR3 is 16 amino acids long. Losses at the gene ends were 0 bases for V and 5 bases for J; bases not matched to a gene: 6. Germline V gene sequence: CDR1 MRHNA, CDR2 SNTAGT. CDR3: CASSDSPTSGWETQYF. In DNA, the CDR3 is TGTGCCAGCAGTGACTCTCCGACTAGCGGGTGGGAGACCCAGTACTTC.

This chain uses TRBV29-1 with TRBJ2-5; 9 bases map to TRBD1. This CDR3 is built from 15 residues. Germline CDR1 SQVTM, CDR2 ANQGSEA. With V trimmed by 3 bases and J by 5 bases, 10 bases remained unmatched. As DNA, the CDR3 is TGCAGCGTTGAGGTCCCGGGACAGGGTGGGGAGACCCAGTACTTC. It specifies CSVEVPGQGGETQYF. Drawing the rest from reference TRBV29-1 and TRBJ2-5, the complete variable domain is SAVISQKPSRDICQRGTSLTIQCQVDSQVTMMFWYRQQPGQSLTLIATANQGSEATYESGFVIDKFPISRPNLTFSTLTVSNMSPEDSSIYLCSVEVPGQGGETQYFGPGTRLLVL.

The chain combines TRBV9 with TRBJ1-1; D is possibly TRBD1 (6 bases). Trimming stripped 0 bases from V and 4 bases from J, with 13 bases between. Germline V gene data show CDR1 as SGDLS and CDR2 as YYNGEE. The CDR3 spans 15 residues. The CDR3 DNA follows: TGTGCCAGCAGCGTAGAGGGGGAAGGGGGCACTGAAGCTTTCTTT. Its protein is CASSVEGEGGTEAFF.

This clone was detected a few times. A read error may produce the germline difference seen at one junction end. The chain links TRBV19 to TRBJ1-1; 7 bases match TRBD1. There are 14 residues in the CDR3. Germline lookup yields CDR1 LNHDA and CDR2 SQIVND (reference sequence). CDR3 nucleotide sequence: TGTGCCAGTAGTGTAGACAGGGAGAGGGCTGAAGCTTTCTTT. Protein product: CASSVDRERAEAFF.

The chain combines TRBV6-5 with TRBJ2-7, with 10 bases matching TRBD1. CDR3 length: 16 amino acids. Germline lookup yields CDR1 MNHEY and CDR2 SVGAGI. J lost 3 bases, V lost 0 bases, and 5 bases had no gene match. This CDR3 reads CASSYSGTGVFYEQYF. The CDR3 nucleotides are TGTGCCAGCAGTTACTCCGGGACAGGGGTATTCTACGAGCAGTACTTC.

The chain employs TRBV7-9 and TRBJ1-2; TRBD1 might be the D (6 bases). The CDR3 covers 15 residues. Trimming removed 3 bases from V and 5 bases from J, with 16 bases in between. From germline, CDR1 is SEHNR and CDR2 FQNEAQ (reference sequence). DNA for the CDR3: TGTGCCAGCAGCTTTGGTGCAGGGGCCCATTATGGCTACACCTTC. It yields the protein CASSFGAGAHYGYTF.

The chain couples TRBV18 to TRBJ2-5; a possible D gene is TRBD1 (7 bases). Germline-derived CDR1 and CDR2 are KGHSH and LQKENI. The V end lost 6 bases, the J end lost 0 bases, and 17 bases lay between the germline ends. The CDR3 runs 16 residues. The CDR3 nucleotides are TGTGCCAGCTCGGCCCAGGGGGGCTGGTACCAAGAGACCCAGTACTTC. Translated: CASSAQGGWYQETQYF.

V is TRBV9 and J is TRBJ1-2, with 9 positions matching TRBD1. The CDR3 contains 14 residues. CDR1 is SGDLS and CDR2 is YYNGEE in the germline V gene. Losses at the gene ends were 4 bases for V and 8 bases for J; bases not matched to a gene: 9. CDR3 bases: TGTGCCAGCAGCCCCCGGGACAGGGTAGAGGGCTACACCTTC. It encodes CASSPRDRVEGYTF.

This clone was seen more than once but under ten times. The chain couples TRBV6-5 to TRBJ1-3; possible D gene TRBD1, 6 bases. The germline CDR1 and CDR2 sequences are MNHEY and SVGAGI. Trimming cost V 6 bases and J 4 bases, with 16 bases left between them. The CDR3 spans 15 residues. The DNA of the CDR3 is TGTGCCAGCAGACGCTCCACAGGGTTCGGAAACACCATATATTTT. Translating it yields CASRRSTGFGNTIYF.

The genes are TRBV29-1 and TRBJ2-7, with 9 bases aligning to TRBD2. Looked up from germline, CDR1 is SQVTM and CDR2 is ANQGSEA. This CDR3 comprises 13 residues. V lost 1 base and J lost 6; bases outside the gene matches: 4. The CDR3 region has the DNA TGCAGCGTTGAAGGTCTAGCGGGGAGCGAGCAGTACTTC. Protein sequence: CSVEGLAGSEQYF.